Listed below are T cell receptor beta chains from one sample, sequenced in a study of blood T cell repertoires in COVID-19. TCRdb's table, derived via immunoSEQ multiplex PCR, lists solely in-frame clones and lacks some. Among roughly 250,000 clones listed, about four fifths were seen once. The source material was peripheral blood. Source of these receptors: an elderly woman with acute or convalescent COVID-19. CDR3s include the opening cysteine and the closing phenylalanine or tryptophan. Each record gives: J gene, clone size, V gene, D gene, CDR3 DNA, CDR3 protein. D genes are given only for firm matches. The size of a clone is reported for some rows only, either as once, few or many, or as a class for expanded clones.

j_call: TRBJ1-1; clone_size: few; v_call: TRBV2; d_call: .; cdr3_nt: TGTGCCAGCAGGGAAGACAGGCGCACTGAAGCTTTCTTT; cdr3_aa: CASREDRRTEAFF
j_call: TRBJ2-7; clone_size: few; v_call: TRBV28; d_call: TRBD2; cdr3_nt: TGTGCCAGCAGTCCCGCCGGGGGGTTAGGGTACGAGCAGTACTTC; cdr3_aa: CASSPAGGLGYEQYF
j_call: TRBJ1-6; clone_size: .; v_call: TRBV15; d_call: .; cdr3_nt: TGTGCCACCAGCAGTACGCACGGAAACAGGAATTCACCCCTCCACTTT; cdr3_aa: CATSSTHGNRNSPLHF
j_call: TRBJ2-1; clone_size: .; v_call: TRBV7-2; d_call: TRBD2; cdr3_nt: TGTGCCAGCAGCTTAGCGTCGGCTAGCGGGGGGGCTAAGCAGTTCTTC; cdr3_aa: CASSLASASGGAKQFF
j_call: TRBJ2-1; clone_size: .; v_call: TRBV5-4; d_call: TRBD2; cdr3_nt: TGTGCCAGCAGCTTGGAACTAGCGGGGGGAAATGAGCAGTTCTTC; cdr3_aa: CASSLELAGGNEQFF
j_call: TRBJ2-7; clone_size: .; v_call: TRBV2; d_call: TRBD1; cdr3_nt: TGTGCCAGCACCAACAGGGGGAATATCGCCTACGAGCAGTACTTC; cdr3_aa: CASTNRGNIAYEQYF
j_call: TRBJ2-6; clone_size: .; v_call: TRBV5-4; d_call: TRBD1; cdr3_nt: TGTGCCAGCAGCGACGGGACAGCGAGCTCTGGGGCCAACGTCCTGACTTTC; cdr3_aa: CASSDGTASSGANVLTF
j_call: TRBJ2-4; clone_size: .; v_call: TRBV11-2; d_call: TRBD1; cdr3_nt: TGTGCCAGCAGCTTTAACCATAACAGGGGGCAAGCCAAAAACATTCAGTACTTC; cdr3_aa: CASSFNHNRGQAKNIQYF
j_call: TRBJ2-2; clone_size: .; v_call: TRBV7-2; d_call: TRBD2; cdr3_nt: TGTGCCAGCAGCAAGACTAGCGGGACCGGGGAGCTGTTTTTT; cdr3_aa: CASSKTSGTGELFF
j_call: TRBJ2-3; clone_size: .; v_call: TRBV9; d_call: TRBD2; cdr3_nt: TGTGCCTCCGGCGGGGGGGCCCGCACAGATACGCAGTATTTT; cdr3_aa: CASGGGARTDTQYF
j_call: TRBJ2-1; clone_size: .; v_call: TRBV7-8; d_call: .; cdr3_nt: TGTGCCAGCAGCTTACTTCAGGGGATTCATGAGCAGTTCTTC; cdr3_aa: CASSLLQGIHEQFF
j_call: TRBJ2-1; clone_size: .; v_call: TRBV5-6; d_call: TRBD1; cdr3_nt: TGTGCCAGCAGCCTGGACAGGGCAAATGAGCAGTTCTTC; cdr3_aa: CASSLDRANEQFF
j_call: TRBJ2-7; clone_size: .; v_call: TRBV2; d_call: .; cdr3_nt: TGTGCCAGCAGTGCGGGGGGCCAGCCCTACGAGCAGTACTTC; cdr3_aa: CASSAGGQPYEQYF
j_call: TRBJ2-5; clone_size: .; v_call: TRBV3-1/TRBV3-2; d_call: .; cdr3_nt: TGTGCCAGCAGCCAACCCGACAGGGAGGTTCAGTACTTC; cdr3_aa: CASSQPDREVQYF
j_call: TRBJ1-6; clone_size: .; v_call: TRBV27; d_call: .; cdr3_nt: TGTGCCAGCAGGGCCCCGGGACTTATTTCACCCCTCCACTTT; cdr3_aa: CASRAPGLISPLHF